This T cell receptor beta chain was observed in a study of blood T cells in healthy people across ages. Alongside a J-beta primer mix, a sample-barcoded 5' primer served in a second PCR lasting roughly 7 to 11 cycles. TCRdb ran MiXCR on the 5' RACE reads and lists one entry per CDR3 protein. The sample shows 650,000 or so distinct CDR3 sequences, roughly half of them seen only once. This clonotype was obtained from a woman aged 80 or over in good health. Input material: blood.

Here the CDR3 reads CASSYGGEGRTQYF. As DNA, the CDR3 is TGTGCCAGCAGCTACGGTGGGGAGGGGAGAACGCAGTATTTT. This chain connects TRBV13 to TRBJ2-3; TRBD2 matches at 7 bases. V dropped 4 bases and J dropped 9; count of bases not matched to a gene: 10. The CDR3 spans 14 residues. CDR1 PRHDT and CDR2 FYEKMQ come from the germline V gene (reference sequence).